The 21 T cell receptor beta chains below all came from one sample that was sequenced in a study of vaccination effects on CD4 cells after COVID-19. Profiled with immunoSEQ multiplex PCR; TCRdb holds only in-frame clones, not every one. This sample has tens of thousands of clones; about 72% occur once, and the top ten carry around 30%. These receptors have no identified antigens. Pools of viral peptides were used by the ViraFEST assay to expand antigen-specific CD4+ T cells ahead of sequencing. Culture proceeded for 10 days, and CD4+ T cells were then isolated. The person had PCR-confirmed SARS-CoV-2 infection between March and December 2020. Sequencing was performed on CD4+ T cells from PBMCs cultured with a peptide pool, taken before COVID-19 vaccination. These receptors were taken from a human donor who had a prior SARS-CoV-2 infection.

The sample holds one count of this clone. The chain employs TRBV2 and TRBJ2-1; D uncertain. V was clipped by 6 bases and J by 4 bases, with 4 bases between them. CDR3 size: 11 residues. Per germline, CDR1 SNHLY and CDR2 FYNNEI. The CDR3 loop is CASRLYNEQFF. The CDR3 DNA sequence: TGTGCCAGCAGGTTATACAATGAGCAGTTCTTC.

The chain joins TRBV7-9 to TRBJ2-7; possible D gene TRBD1, 5 bases. Germline CDR1 reads SEHNR; CDR2 reads FQNEAQ (reference sequence). The CDR3 covers 14 residues. The V end was cut by 5 bases, the J end by 2 bases, with 13 bases between. CDR3 residues: CASSKTVSTYEQYF. In DNA form, the CDR3 reads TGTGCCAGCAGCAAGACAGTCTCCACCTACGAGCAGTACTTC.

The CDR3 DNA is TGTGCCAGCAGTTACTTGCAGATCAATCAGCCCCAGCATTTT. Residues: CASSYLQINQPQHF. This chain uses TRBV6-2 or TRBV6-3 with TRBJ1-5; D is unresolved. This CDR3 is 14 amino acids long. CDR1 is MNHEY, CDR2 SVGEGT, per germline. V dropped 1 base and J dropped 3 bases, with 7 bases sitting between them.

The chain combines TRBV2 with TRBJ2-1; no clear D gene. CDR1 and CDR2 (germline): SNHLY, FYNNEI. The CDR3 runs to 13 residues. Deletions cut 6 bases from V and 9 bases from J, with 15 bases between. CDR3: CASRIRASSEQFF. CDR3 nucleotide sequence: TGTGCCAGCAGGATCCGAGCGTCCAGTGAGCAGTTCTTC.

This chain connects TRBV29-1 to TRBJ2-5; 10 positions agree with TRBD1. Germline trimming cut 7 bases from V and 5 bases from J; bases unmatched to any gene: 13. Germline V gives CDR1 SQVTM, CDR2 ANQGSEA. The CDR3 has 15 residues. Written as DNA, the CDR3 is TGCAGCGCTCTTTGGGACGGGACAGGGGCCGAGACCCAGTACTTC. Protein: CSALWDGTGAETQYF.

The chain couples TRBV3-1 (or the pseudogene TRBV3-2) to TRBJ2-7; D call uncertain. CDR3 length equals 15 residues. V was shortened by 2 bases and J by 5 bases, with 16 bases between the two germline ends. The germline V gene has CDR1 LGHDT and CDR2 YNNKEL (reference sequence). The CDR3 reads CASSQLAEYTDEQYF. CDR3 bases: TGTGCCAGCAGCCAACTGGCGGAGTATACTGACGAGCAGTACTTC.

This sequence joins TRBV3-1 (or the pseudogene TRBV3-2) and TRBJ2-2, with a possible D match to TRBD2 (6 bases). V dropped 1 base and J dropped 2 bases, with 23 bases sitting between them. CDR3 length: 20 residues. Germline-derived CDR1 and CDR2 are LGHDT and YNNKEL (reference sequence). The CDR3 DNA reads TGTGCCAGCAGCCAAGGCCTCGGCCAGCGGGCTGAATTAAACACCGGGGAGCTGTTTTTT. Amino acid sequence: CASSQGLGQRAELNTGELFF.

The chain carries TRBV30 and TRBJ1-5; no clear D gene. Trimming took 2 bases from V and 6 from J, leaving 11 bases between them. The CDR3 runs to 13 residues. Looked up from germline, CDR1 is GTSNPN and CDR2 is SVGIG (reference sequence). This chain's CDR3 is CAWSLSLGQPQHF. The CDR3 nucleotides read TGTGCCTGGAGTCTAAGCCTAGGTCAGCCCCAGCATTTT.

The genes are TRBV7-3 and TRBJ2-1, with 11 bases fitting TRBD2. This CDR3 region has 15 residues. V trimming: 5 bases; J trimming: 5 bases; junction bases outside the gene matches: 5. The germline CDR1 and CDR2 sequences are SGHTA and FQGTGA. The CDR3 nucleotides are TGTGCCAGCAGCCCCTCGGGACTAGCGGACAATGAGCAGTTCTTC. This gives the protein CASSPSGLADNEQFF.

V usage is TRBV12-3 or TRBV12-4 and J usage is TRBJ1-1; D gene unclear. The CDR3 length is 13 residues. The V end lost 3 bases, the J end lost 1 base, and 6 bases lay between the germline ends. CDR3 amino acids: CASSFSSNTEAFF. Here the CDR3 DNA reads TGTGCCAGCAGTTTTAGTTCGAACACTGAAGCTTTCTTT.

This chain joins TRBV2 and TRBJ2-7; D might be TRBD2 (6 bases). CDR3 length: 14 residues. Trimming took off 0 bases at V and 3 bases at J, with 9 bases between the two ends. The germline gives CDR1 SNHLY, CDR2 FYNNEI. The CDR3 region is CASSEAGGIYEQYF. The CDR3 nucleotides read TGTGCCAGCAGTGAAGCTGGCGGGATCTACGAGCAGTACTTC. The full variable domain, its missing parts supplied by reference TRBV2 and TRBJ2-7, is EPEVTQTPSHQVTQMGQEVILRCVPISNHLYFYWYRQILGQKVEFLVSFYNNEISEKSEIFDDQFSVERPDGSNFTLKIRSTKLEDSAMYFCASSEAGGIYEQYFGPGTRLTVT.

CDR3 bases: TGTGCCAGCAGTGGGGGCAGGCCGACCACAGATACGCAGTATTTT. Translation gives CASSGGRPTTDTQYF. This chain links TRBV2 with TRBJ2-3; TRBD1 is a possible D gene (5 bases). The germline V and J ends were trimmed by 4 bases and 2 bases, with 13 bases remaining between them. Germline V lookup: CDR1 SNHLY, CDR2 FYNNEI. The length of the CDR3 is 15 residues.

The rearrangement uses TRBV11-2 and TRBJ2-1; the D gene is possibly TRBD2 (6 bases). The germline V and J ends were trimmed by 1 base and 7 bases, with 8 bases remaining between them. In germline, CDR1 is SGHAT, CDR2 FQNNGV. The CDR3 consists of 13 residues. CDR3 sequence reads: CASSLGRENEQFF. The CDR3 DNA follows: TGTGCCAGCAGCTTAGGGCGGGAAAATGAGCAGTTCTTC. Full variable domain (missing parts from reference TRBV11-2 and TRBJ2-1): EAGVAQSPRYKIIEKRQSVAFWCNPISGHATLYWYQQILGQGPKLLIQFQNNGVVDDSQLPKDRFSAERLKGVDSTLKIQPAKLEDSAVYLCASSLGRENEQFFGPGTRLTVL.

The chain's CDR3 is CASSQDYRTDYQPQHF. CDR3 DNA sequence: TGCGCCAGCAGCCAAGATTACCGTACAGACTATCAGCCCCAGCATTTT. The chain uses TRBV4-3 and TRBJ1-5; D unclear. Germline-derived CDR1 and CDR2 are LGHNA and YSLEER. V gave up 0 bases and J gave up 5 bases, with 14 bases separating them. The CDR3 extends over 16 amino acids.

CDR3 DNA: TGTGCCAGCAGCGCCCACCGACAGGGGTCCTACGAGCAGTACTTC. Its protein product is CASSAHRQGSYEQYF. The chain carries TRBV7-9 and TRBJ2-7, with 8 bases fitting TRBD1. J gave up 1 base and V 5 bases, and 7 bases lay outside the gene matches. The CDR3 is 15 residues long. CDR1 SEHNR and CDR2 FQNEAQ come from the germline V gene (reference sequence).

The rearrangement links TRBV13 to TRBJ2-7; D ambiguous. Trimming cost V 0 bases and J 2 bases, with 8 bases left between them. The CDR3 is 14 residues long. Looked up from germline, CDR1 is PRHDT and CDR2 is FYEKMQ (reference sequence). CDR3 region: CASSLGDKTYEQYF. The CDR3 DNA sequence: TGTGCCAGCAGCTTAGGCGACAAGACCTACGAGCAGTACTTC.

The V gene is TRBV5-1, the J gene TRBJ1-3; no definite D call. The CDR3 loop spans 13 amino acids. V lost 9 bases and J 2 bases, leaving 12 bases between the germline ends. CDR1 and CDR2 from the germline V gene are SGHRS and YFSETQ. The CDR3 DNA reads as TGCGCCACCAAGTCGACAACTGGAAACACCATATATTTT. The encoded protein is CATKSTTGNTIYF.

The J gene is TRBJ2-7, the V gene TRBV19; tentatively, D is TRBD1 (5 bases). V was shortened by 6 bases and J by 5 bases, with 14 bases between the two germline ends. Per germline, CDR1 LNHDA and CDR2 SQIVND (reference sequence). The CDR3 runs to 13 residues. CDR3 in DNA: TGTGCCAGTAGCTTTAACAGGCGGAACGAGCAGTACTTC. Translating gives CASSFNRRNEQYF.

This clone appeared once. The chain recombines TRBV5-1 with TRBJ2-7, with a possible D match to TRBD2 (6 bases). The CDR3 totals 14 residues. Trimming took 3 bases from V and 2 from J, leaving 12 bases between them. Germline loops: CDR1 SGHRS, CDR2 YFSETQ. CDR3 loop: CASSSVAAPYEQYF. DNA of the CDR3: TGCGCCAGCAGCTCGGTAGCGGCACCCTACGAGCAGTACTTC.

This chain uses TRBV5-1 with TRBJ2-7, with D uncertain. This CDR3 is built from 16 residues. V lost 0 bases to trimming and J lost 2 bases, with 15 bases between them. Germline CDR1 reads SGHRS; CDR2 reads YFSETQ. CDR3 residues: CASSLAPAGSTYEQYF. The CDR3 DNA sequence: TGCGCCAGCAGCTTGGCCCCGGCCGGGTCTACCTACGAGCAGTACTTC.

The rearrangement uses TRBV5-4 and TRBJ2-3; 7 positions match TRBD1. The CDR3 has 15 amino acids. The V gene's germline CDR1 is SGHNT and CDR2 YYREEE (reference sequence). With 1 base clipped from V and 1 base from J, the junction kept 3 bases outside the gene matches. CDR3 region: CASSLRQGGTDTQYF. The CDR3 region has the DNA TGTGCCAGCAGCTTGAGGCAGGGGGGCACAGATACGCAGTATTTT.